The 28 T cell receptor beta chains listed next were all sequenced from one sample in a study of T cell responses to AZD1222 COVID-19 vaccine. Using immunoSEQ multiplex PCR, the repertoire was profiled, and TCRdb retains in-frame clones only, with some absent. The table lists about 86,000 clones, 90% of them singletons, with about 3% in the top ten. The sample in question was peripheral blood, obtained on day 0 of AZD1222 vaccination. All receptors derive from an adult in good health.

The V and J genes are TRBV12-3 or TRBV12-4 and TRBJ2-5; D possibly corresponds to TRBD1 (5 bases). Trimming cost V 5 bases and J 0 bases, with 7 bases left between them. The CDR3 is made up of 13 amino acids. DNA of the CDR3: TGTGCCAGCAGTCGGACAAACCAAGAGACCCAGTACTTC. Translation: CASSRTNQETQYF.

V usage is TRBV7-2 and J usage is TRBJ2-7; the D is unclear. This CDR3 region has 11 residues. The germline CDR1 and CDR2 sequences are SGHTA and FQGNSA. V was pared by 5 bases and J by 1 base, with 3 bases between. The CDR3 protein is CASSASYEQYF. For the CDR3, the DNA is TGTGCCAGCAGCGCGTCCTACGAGCAGTACTTC.

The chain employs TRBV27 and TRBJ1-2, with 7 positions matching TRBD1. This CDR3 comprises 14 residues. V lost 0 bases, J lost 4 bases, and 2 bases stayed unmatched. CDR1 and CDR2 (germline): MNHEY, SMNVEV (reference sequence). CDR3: CASSLSGQPYGYTF. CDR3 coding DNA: TGTGCCAGCAGTTTATCGGGACAGCCCTATGGCTACACCTTC.

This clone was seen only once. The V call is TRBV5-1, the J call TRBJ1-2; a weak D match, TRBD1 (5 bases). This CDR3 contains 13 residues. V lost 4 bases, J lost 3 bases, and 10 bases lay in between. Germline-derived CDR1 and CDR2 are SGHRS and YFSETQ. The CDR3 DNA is TGCGCCAGCAGCCAACAGGTGGACTATGGCTACACCTTC. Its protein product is CASSQQVDYGYTF.

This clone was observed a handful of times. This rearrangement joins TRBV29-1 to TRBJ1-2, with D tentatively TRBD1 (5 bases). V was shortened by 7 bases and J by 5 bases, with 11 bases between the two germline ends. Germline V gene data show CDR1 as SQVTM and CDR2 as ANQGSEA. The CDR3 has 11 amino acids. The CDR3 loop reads CSGQTLYGYTF. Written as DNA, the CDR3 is TGCAGCGGACAGACCCTATATGGCTACACCTTC.

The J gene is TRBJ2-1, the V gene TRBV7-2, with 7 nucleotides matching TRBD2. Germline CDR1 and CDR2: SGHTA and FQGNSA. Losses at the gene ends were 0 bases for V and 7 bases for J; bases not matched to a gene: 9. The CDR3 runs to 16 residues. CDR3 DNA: TGTGCCAGCAGCTTAGCTTCGGCGGGAGTAGAAAATGAGCAGTTCTTC. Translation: CASSLASAGVENEQFF.

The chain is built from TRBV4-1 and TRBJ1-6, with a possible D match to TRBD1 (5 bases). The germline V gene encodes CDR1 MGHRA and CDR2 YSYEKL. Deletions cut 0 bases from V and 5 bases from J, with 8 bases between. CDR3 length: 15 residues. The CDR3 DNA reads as TGCGCCAGCAGCCAAGAGCGGGGGAATAATTCACCCCTCCACTTT. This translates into CASSQERGNNSPLHF.

CDR3 sequence: CASSLELGYNSPLHF. CDR3 DNA sequence: TGTGCCAGCAGTTTGGAATTAGGATATAATTCACCCCTCCACTTT. This sequence joins TRBV27 and TRBJ1-6, with D unclear. Germline CDR1 is MNHEY and CDR2 is SMNVEV (reference sequence). Trimming removed 3 bases at V and 4 bases at J, with 10 bases between. CDR3 length: 15 residues.

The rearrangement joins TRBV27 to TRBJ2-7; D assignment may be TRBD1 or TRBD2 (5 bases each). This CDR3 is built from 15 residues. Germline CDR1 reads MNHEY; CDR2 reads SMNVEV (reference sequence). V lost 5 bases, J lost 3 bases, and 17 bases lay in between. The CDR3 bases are TGTGCCAGCAGTACGGGGCTCCGGGATTACTACGAGCAGTACTTC. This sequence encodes CASSTGLRDYYEQYF.

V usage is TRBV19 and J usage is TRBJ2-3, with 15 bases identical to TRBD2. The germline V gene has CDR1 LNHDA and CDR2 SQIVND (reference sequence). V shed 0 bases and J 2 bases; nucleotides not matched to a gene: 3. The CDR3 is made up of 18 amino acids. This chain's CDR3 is CASSIEGTSGRNTDTQYF. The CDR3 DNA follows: TGTGCCAGTAGTATAGAAGGGACTAGCGGGAGGAACACAGATACGCAGTATTTT.

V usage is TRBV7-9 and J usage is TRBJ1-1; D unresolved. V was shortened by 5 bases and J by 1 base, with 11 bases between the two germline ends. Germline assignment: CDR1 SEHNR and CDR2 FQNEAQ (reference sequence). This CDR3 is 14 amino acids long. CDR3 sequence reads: CASSLSTANTEAFF. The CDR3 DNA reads TGTGCCAGCAGCCTATCCACAGCGAACACTGAAGCTTTCTTT. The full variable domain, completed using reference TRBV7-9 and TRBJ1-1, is DTGVSQNPRHKITKRGQNVTFRCDPISEHNRLYWYRQTLGQGPEFLTYFQNEAQLEKSRLLSDRFSAERPKGSFSTLEIQRTEQGDSAMYLCASSLSTANTEAFFGQGTRLTVV.

For the CDR3, the DNA is TGTGCCAGCAGCTCGCAGAACTCTGGAAACACCATATATTTT. As protein: CASSSQNSGNTIYF. This chain uses TRBV5-4 with TRBJ1-3; D is undetermined. V lost 3 bases, J lost 0 bases, and 7 bases lay in between. The CDR3 is 14 amino acids. Per germline, CDR1 SGHNT and CDR2 YYREEE (reference sequence).

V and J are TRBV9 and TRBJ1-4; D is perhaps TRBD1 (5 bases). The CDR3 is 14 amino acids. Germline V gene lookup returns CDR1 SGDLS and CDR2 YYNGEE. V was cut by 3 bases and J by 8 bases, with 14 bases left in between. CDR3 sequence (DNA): TGTGCCAGCAGCGCCGGACACCCGGGAGAAAAACTGTTTTTT. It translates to CASSAGHPGEKLFF.

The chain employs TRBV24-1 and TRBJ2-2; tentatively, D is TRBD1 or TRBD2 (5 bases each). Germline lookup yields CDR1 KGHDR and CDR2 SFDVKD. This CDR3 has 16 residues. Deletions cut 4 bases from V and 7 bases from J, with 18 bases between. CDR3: CATSEAGTGKIGELFF. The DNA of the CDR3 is TGTGCCACCAGTGAGGCCGGGACCGGGAAGATCGGGGAGCTGTTTTTT.

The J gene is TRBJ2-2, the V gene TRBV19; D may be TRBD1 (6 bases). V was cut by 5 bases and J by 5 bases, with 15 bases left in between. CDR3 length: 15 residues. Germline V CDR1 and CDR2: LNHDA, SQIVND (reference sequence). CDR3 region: CASSSERTETGELFF. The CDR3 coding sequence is TGTGCCAGTAGTTCTGAAAGGACAGAAACCGGGGAGCTGTTTTTT.

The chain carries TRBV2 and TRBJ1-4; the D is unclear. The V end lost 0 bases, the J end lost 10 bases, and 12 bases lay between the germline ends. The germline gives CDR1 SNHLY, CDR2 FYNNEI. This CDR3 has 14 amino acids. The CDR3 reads CASSEALRMGKLFF. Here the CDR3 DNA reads TGTGCCAGCAGTGAAGCGCTTCGAATGGGAAAACTGTTTTTT.

The CDR3: CASSIRQGGTGNTIYF. The CDR3 nucleotides read TGTGCCAGTAGTATACGACAGGGCGGCACTGGAAACACCATATATTTT. V is TRBV19 and J is TRBJ1-3; 7 bases match TRBD1. V gave up 2 bases and J gave up 2 bases; unmatched junction bases: 6. This CDR3 spans 16 amino acids. Germline-derived CDR1 and CDR2 are LNHDA and SQIVND (reference sequence). Full variable domain (rest looked up from reference TRBV19 and TRBJ1-3): DGGITQSPKYLFRKEGQNVTLSCEQNLNHDAMYWYRQDPGQGLRLIYYSQIVNDFQKGDIAEGYSVSREKKESFPLTVTSAQKNPTAFYLCASSIRQGGTGNTIYFGEGSWLTVV.

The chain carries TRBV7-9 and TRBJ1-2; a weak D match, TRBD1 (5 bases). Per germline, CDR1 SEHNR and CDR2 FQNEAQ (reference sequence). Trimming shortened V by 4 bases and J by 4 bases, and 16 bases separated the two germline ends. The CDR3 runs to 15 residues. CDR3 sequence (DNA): TGTGCCAGCAGCTCCCGGGACGAGGACGGCTATGGCTACACCTTC. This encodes CASSSRDEDGYGYTF.

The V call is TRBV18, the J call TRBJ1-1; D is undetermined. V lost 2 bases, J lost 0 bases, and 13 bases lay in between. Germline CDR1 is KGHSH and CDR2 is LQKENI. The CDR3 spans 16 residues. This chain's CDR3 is CASSPSLALMNTEAFF. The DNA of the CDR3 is TGTGCCAGCTCACCAAGTCTCGCCCTTATGAACACTGAAGCTTTCTTT.

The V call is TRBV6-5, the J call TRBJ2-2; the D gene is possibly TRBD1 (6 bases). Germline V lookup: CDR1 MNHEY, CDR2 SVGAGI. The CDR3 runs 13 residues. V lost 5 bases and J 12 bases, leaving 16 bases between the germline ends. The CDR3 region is CASSLGQSGKLFF. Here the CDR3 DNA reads TGTGCCAGCAGTCTCGGACAGTCCGGAAAGCTGTTTTTT.

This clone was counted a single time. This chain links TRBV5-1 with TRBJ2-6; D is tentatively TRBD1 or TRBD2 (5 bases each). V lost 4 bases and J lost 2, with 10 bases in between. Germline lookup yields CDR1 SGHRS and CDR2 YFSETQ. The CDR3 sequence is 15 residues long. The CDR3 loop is CASSGRDPGANVLTF. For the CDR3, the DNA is TGCGCCAGCAGCGGCCGGGACCCTGGGGCCAACGTCCTGACTTTC.

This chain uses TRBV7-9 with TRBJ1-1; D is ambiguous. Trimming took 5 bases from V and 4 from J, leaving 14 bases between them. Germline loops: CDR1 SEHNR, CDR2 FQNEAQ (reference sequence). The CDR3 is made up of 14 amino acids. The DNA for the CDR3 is TGTGCCAGCAGCCCGACCGGGTCGGCCACTGAAGCTTTCTTT. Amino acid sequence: CASSPTGSATEAFF.

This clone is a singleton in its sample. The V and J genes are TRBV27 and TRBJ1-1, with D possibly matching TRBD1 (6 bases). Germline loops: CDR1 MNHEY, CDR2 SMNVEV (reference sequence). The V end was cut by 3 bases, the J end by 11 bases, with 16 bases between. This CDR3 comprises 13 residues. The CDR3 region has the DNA TGTGCCAGCAGTTTTCAGGGGCTGGGTGACGCTTTCTTT. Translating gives CASSFQGLGDAFF.

CDR3: CASSVFGTGEEKLFF. The CDR3 coding sequence is TGTGCCAGCAGCGTATTTGGGACAGGGGAGGAAAAACTGTTTTTT. The chain is built from TRBV9 and TRBJ1-4; 10 bases are shared with TRBD1. With V trimmed by 1 base and J by 8 bases, 5 bases remained unmatched. CDR3 size: 15 residues. Germline V CDR1 and CDR2: SGDLS, YYNGEE.

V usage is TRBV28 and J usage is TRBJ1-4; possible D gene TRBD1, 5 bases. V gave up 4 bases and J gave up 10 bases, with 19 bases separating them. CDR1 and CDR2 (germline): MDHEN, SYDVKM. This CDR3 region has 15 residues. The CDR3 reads CASSWAARGLGKLFF. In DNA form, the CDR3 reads TGTGCCAGCAGTTGGGCAGCGAGGGGATTGGGAAAACTGTTTTTT.

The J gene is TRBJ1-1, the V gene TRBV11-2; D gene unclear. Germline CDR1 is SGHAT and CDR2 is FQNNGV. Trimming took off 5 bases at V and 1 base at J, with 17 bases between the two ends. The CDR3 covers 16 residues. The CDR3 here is CASSGRKTASNTEAFF. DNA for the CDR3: TGTGCCAGCAGCGGAAGAAAGACGGCCTCGAACACTGAAGCTTTCTTT.

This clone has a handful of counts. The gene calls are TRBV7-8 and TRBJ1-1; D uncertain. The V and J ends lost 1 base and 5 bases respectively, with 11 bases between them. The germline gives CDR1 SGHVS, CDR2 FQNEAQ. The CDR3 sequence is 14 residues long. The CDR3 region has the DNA TGTGCCAGCAGCTTAGGACCAGTCAGGACTGAAGCTTTCTTT. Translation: CASSLGPVRTEAFF.

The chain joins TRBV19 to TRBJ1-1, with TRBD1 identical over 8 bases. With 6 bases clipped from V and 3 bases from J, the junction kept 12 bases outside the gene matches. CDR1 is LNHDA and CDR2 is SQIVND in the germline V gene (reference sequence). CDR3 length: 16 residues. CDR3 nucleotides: TGTGCCAGTAGCCCCCGGTGGACAGGGCGGGACACTGAAGCTTTCTTT. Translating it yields CASSPRWTGRDTEAFF.